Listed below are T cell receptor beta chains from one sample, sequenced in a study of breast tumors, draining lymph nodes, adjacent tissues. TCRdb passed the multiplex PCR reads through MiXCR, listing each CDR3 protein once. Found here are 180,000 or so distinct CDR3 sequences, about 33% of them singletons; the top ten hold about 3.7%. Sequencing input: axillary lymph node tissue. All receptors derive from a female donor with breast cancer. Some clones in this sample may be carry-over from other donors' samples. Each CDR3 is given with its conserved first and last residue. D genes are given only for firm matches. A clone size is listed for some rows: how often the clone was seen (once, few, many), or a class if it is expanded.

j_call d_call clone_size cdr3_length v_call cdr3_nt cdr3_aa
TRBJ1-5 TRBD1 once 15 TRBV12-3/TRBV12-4 TGTGCCAGCAGTAGAGGGACAGGGGGCGGACAGCCCCAGCATTTT CASSRGTGGGQPQHF
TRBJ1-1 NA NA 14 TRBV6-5 TGTGCCAGCAGTTGGCGTGGGGGGGCGACTGAAGCTTTCTTT CASSWRGGATEAFF
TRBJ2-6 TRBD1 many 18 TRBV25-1 TGTGCCAGCAGTGCGCGCTGGACAGGAATGGGGGGGGCCAACGTCCTGACTTTC CASSARWTGMGGANVLTF
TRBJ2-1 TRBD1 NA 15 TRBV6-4 TGTGCCAGCAGTCTGAGGGACAGCACCTACAATGAGCAGTTCTTC CASSLRDSTYNEQFF
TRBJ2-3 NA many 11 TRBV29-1 TGCAGCGTTGACTTCACAGATACGCAGTATTTT CSVDFTDTQYF
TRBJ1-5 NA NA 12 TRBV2 TGTGCCAGCTCTATCGGGCTAGAGACCCAGCATTTT CASSIGLETQHF
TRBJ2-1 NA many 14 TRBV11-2 TGTGCCAGCAGCGACACCCTACGAGACAATGAGCAGTTCTTC CASSDTLRDNEQFF
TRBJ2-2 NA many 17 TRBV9 TGTGCCAGCAGCGTAAGGGGGGACTTCGCGAACACCGGGGAGCTGTTTTTT CASSVRGDFANTGELFF
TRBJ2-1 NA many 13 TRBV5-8 TGTGCCAGCAGCTTGAACGGAGGTGATGAGCAGTTCTTC CASSLNGGDEQFF
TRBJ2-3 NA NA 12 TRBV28 TGTGCCAGCAGTTTACTAGTCGATACGCAGTATTTT CASSLLVDTQYF
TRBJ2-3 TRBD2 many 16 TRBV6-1 TGTGCCAGCACCCGACTAGCGGGGGGCTCCACAGATACGCAGTATTTT CASTRLAGGSTDTQYF
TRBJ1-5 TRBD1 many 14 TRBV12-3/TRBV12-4 TGTGCCAGCAGTCTGACAGGGGCCAATCAGCCCCAGCATTTT CASSLTGANQPQHF
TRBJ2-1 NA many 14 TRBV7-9 TGTGCCAGCAGCTTAGGGGCTAGTTTCTATGAGCAGTTCTTC CASSLGASFYEQFF
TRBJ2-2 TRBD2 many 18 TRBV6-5 TGTGCCAGCAGTTACCGGGGGCCGGGACTAGCGGGAGGAGGGGAGCTGTTTTTT CASSYRGPGLAGGGELFF
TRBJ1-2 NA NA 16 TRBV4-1 TGCGCCAGCAGCCTGGGGGGTGGGGAAGGTAACTATGGCTACACCTTC CASSLGGGEGNYGYTF
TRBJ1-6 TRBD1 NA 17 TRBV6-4 TGTGCCATCAGCGATCATACCCGGGACAGTCGCAATTCACCCCTCCACTTT CAISDHTRDSRNSPLHF
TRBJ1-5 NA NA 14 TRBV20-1 TGCAGTGCCCCCGACGGGACGTCAAGGAGGCCCCAGCATTTT CSAPDGTSRRPQHF
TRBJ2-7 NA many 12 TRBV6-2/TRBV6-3 TGTGCCAGCAGCTACGCCAACTACGAGCAGTACTTC CASSYANYEQYF
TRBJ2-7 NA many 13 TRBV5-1 TGCGCCAGCAGCGGGGGGGCGAGTTACGAGCAGTACTTC CASSGGASYEQYF
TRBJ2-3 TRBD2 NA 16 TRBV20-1 TGCAGTGCTCCCCTCGACAGCGGGACGGGCACAGATACGCAGTATTTT CSAPLDSGTGTDTQYF
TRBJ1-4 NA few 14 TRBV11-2 TGTGCCAGCAGCCAAGATGTGAGTGGGGTAGGACTGTTTTTT CASSQDVSGVGLFF
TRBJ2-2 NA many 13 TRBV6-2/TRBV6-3 TGTGCCAGCAGCCCCGGGAACACCGGGGAGCTGTTTTTT CASSPGNTGELFF
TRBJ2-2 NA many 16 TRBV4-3 TGCGCCAGCAGCCAAGAACAGTTAATATCCACCGGGGAGCTGTTTTTT CASSQEQLISTGELFF
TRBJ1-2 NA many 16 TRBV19 TGTGCCAGTAGTATAGATCAAAGTGGACAAGTCGGCGGCTACACCTTC CASSIDQSGQVGGYTF
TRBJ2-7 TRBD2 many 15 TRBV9 TGTGCCAGCAGCGCCCAAACAAGGGGAGGGGACGAGCAGTACTTC CASSAQTRGGDEQYF
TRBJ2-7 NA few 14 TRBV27 TGTGCCAGCAGTCCCTCAAGGGGGGCCTACGAGCAGTACTTC CASSPSRGAYEQYF
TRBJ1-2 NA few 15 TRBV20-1 TGCAGTGCTAGCCCTCCAGAAGGGGTCAACTATGGCTACACCTTC CSASPPEGVNYGYTF
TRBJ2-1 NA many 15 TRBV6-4 TGTGCCAGCAGTGTGGATAAATGGGGCATCAATGAGCAGTTCTTC CASSVDKWGINEQFF